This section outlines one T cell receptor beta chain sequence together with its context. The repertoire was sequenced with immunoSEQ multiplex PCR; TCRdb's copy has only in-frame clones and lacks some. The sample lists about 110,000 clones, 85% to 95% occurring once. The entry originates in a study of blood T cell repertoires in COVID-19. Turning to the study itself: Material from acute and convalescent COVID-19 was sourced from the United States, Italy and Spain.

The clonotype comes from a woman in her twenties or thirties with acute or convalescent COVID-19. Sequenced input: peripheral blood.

The CDR3 spells CASSQDGADGYTF. In nucleotides, the CDR3 is TGTGCCAGCAGCCAAGATGGAGCGGATGGCTACACCTTC. The chain links TRBV4-2 to TRBJ1-2; D gene unclear. Trimming removed 0 bases from V and 6 bases from J, with 8 bases in between. The V gene's germline CDR1 is LGHNA and CDR2 YNFKEQ. The CDR3 is 13 amino acids.